This is a list of T cell receptor beta chains from one sample in a study of control samples from healthy donors and cancer patients. Generated by immunoSEQ multiplex PCR, the TCRdb table keeps only in-frame clones and is missing some. This table holds about 92,000 clones, more than 75% found once. The sequenced sample was blood. The receptors come from a woman aged 55 to 70 in good health. Each CDR3 is given without its conserved first and last residue. Each record gives: V gene, CDR3 protein.

V gene: TRBV27
CDR3 protein: ASSSRTGANQPQH

V gene: TRBV18
CDR3 protein: ASSPEDDGGGYGYT

V gene: TRBV3-1/TRBV3-2
CDR3 protein: ASSLRGPKNIQY

V gene: TRBV3-1/TRBV3-2
CDR3 protein: ASSFRDRARTEAF

V gene: TRBV19
CDR3 protein: ASSIYFPRAGDGAGELF

V gene: TRBV5-6
CDR3 protein: ASSLDQGSYNEQF

V gene: TRBV12-3/TRBV12-4
CDR3 protein: ASIGTGFEQF

V gene: TRBV11-2
CDR3 protein: ASSLGGLPH

V gene: TRBV7-8
CDR3 protein: ASSLDQGSSYNEQF

V gene: TRBV24-1
CDR3 protein: ATSGMGNEQY

V gene: TRBV2
CDR3 protein: ASSEGRVSYEQY

V gene: TRBV27
CDR3 protein: ASSPPSGSRGEGTQY

V gene: TRBV21-1
CDR3 protein: ASSKRLKADTQY

V gene: TRBV19
CDR3 protein: ASSIRGDQPQH

V gene: TRBV5-8
CDR3 protein: ASSWGGNTEAF

V gene: TRBV18
CDR3 protein: ASSPGENEKLF

V gene: TRBV10-3
CDR3 protein: AISGNNDVPEAF

V gene: TRBV11-2
CDR3 protein: ASSFLAGELF

V gene: TRBV9
CDR3 protein: ASSVDPGSSPLH

V gene: TRBV19
CDR3 protein: ASGNQNDRDNEAF

V gene: TRBV7-2
CDR3 protein: ASSFGGSGANVLT

V gene: TRBV29-1
CDR3 protein: RESTGRGSSPLH

V gene: TRBV19
CDR3 protein: ASSTRFTEAF

V gene: TRBV3-1/TRBV3-2
CDR3 protein: ASSQDQLAYEQY

V gene: TRBV6-4
CDR3 protein: ASGKTGEKDTQY

V gene: TRBV5-6
CDR3 protein: ASSEGRRETQY